Each of the 28 T cell receptor beta chains below was sequenced from the same sample in a study of CD8 T cells in ankylosing spondylitis. MiXCR, run by TCRdb on the 5' RACE reads, gives a single entry per CDR3 protein. There are some 7,000 distinct CDR3 sequences in the sample; 2.8% occur only once, and approximately 37% lies in the top ten. The source material was blood, either unsorted or a sorted T cell fraction (not recorded which). The receptors derive from a female donor with ankylosing spondylitis or in good health (not recorded which).

This clonotype was counted many times. The V call is TRBV9, the J call TRBJ1-6, with 7 bases aligning to TRBD1. With 3 bases clipped from V and 5 bases from J, the junction kept 2 bases outside the gene matches. The CDR3 contains 14 residues. Germline CDR1 is SGDLS and CDR2 is YYNGEE. In DNA, the CDR3 is TGTGCCAGCAGCGGGACAGGCAATAATTCACCCCTCCACTTT. Residues: CASSGTGNNSPLHF.

This clonotype showed up many times. The genes are TRBV9 and TRBJ1-2, with D hard to call. The CDR3 runs 16 residues. Per the germline V gene, CDR1 is SGDLS and CDR2 is YYNGEE. V lost 0 bases, J lost 1 base, and 13 bases lay in between. CDR3 sequence: CASSVAGSISNYGYTF. In DNA, the CDR3 is TGTGCCAGCAGCGTAGCAGGTTCTATCAGTAACTATGGCTACACCTTC.

In this sample, this clonotype turned up once. The chain is built from TRBV9 and TRBJ1-3; no clear D. The germline V gene encodes CDR1 SGDLS and CDR2 YYNGEE. The CDR3 covers 14 residues. V shed 5 bases and J shed 4 bases, with 13 bases lying between them. CDR3 region: CASSRTSGGNTIYF. In DNA, the CDR3 is TGTGCCAGCAGTCGTACCTCGGGCGGAAACACCATATATTTT.

This clonotype ranks as medium-sized. This rearrangement joins TRBV9 to TRBJ2-7; D may be TRBD2 (5 bases). Between the trimmed V and J ends, which lost 8 bases and 0 bases, there was a span of 15 bases. CDR1 SGDLS and CDR2 YYNGEE come from the germline V gene. The CDR3 loop spans 14 amino acids. CDR3 bases: TGTGCCAGTGGACGACTGGAGGACTCCTACGAGCAGTACTTC. This translates into CASGRLEDSYEQYF.

This clonotype was counted ten times or more. This sequence joins TRBV9 and TRBJ2-1, with unresolved D. Germline CDR1 reads SGDLS; CDR2 reads YYNGEE. Trimming removed 7 bases at V and 4 bases at J, with 9 bases between. The CDR3 sequence is 12 residues long. The CDR3 protein is CASGEIYNEQFF. The CDR3 bases are TGTGCCAGCGGCGAGATATACAATGAGCAGTTCTTC.

This clonotype came up many times. V and J are TRBV9 and TRBJ2-3; no clear D. Germline V gives CDR1 SGDLS, CDR2 YYNGEE. The CDR3 loop spans 11 amino acids. V was clipped by 3 bases and J by 6 bases, with 5 bases between them. This chain's CDR3 is CASSGADTQYF. The CDR3 DNA is TGTGCCAGCAGCGGCGCGGATACGCAGTATTTT.

This clonotype showed up many times. The J gene is TRBJ2-7, the V gene TRBV9; the D gene is possibly TRBD2 (5 bases). V lost 0 bases and J 0 bases, leaving 7 bases between the germline ends. The CDR3 length is 14 residues. Looked up from germline, CDR1 is SGDLS and CDR2 is YYNGEE. This CDR3 reads CASSVGGSSYEQYF. CDR3 nucleotides: TGTGCCAGCAGCGTAGGAGGGAGCTCCTACGAGCAGTACTTC.

This clonotype was observed at least ten times. The rearrangement links TRBV9 to TRBJ2-1; 7 nucleotides align to TRBD1. Germline V CDR1 and CDR2: SGDLS, YYNGEE. The CDR3 is made up of 15 amino acids. Germline trimming cut 4 bases from V and 0 bases from J; bases unmatched to any gene: 4. The CDR3: CASSQTGISYNEQFF. Written as DNA, the CDR3 is TGTGCCAGCAGCCAGACAGGGATCTCCTACAATGAGCAGTTCTTC.

This clonotype was seen ten or more times. This chain connects TRBV9 to TRBJ2-7; no clear D. The CDR3 totals 14 residues. Trimming cost V 1 base and J 0 bases, with 8 bases left between them. Germline loops: CDR1 SGDLS, CDR2 YYNGEE. CDR3 in DNA: TGTGCCAGCAGCGTAACCACTTACTCCTACGAGCAGTACTTC. Its translation: CASSVTTYSYEQYF.

This clonotype came up many times. The rearrangement links TRBV9 to TRBJ2-1; 12 nucleotides align to TRBD2. The V segment lost 4 bases and the J segment 1 base; nucleotides outside the gene matches: 3. Germline values: CDR1 SGDLS, CDR2 YYNGEE. CDR3 length: 16 residues. This CDR3 is CASSSTSGRSYNEQFF. The CDR3 DNA follows: TGTGCCAGCAGCTCGACTAGCGGGAGATCCTACAATGAGCAGTTCTTC.

In this sample, this clonotype turned up many times. CDR3 sequence: CASSSGGLSTGELFF. In nucleotides, the CDR3 is TGTGCCAGCAGTAGCGGGGGGCTAAGCACCGGGGAGCTGTTTTTT. V and J are TRBV9 and TRBJ2-2; 10 bases match TRBD2. Germline CDR1 is SGDLS and CDR2 is YYNGEE. This CDR3 has 15 residues. Losses at the gene ends were 5 bases for V and 4 bases for J; bases not matched to a gene: 5.

Many counts were recorded for this clonotype. The chain recombines TRBV9 with TRBJ2-3; 9 bases map to TRBD2. The V gene end was trimmed by 4 bases and the J gene end by 3 bases; junction bases not matched to a gene: 12. This CDR3 contains 17 residues. Per the germline V gene, CDR1 is SGDLS and CDR2 is YYNGEE. CDR3 sequence: CASSPPAGGRGTDTQYF. The CDR3 DNA is TGTGCCAGCAGCCCCCCCGCGGGGGGGCGGGGGACAGATACGCAGTATTTT.

This clonotype came up many times. The CDR3, as DNA: TGTGCCAGCAGCGGAGGGGCAGAAAACTATGGCTACACCTTC. It specifies CASSGGAENYGYTF. The chain recombines TRBV9 with TRBJ1-2; perhaps TRBD1 as D (5 bases). Germline CDR1 SGDLS, CDR2 YYNGEE. V shed 3 bases and J shed 2 bases, with 11 bases lying between them. The CDR3 is 14 amino acids.

This clonotype rates as medium-sized. The rearrangement uses TRBV9 and TRBJ2-1; 11 bases agree with TRBD2. V shed 0 bases, J shed 5 bases, and the junction held 1 base outside the gene matches. There are 15 residues in the CDR3. CDR1 and CDR2 (germline): SGDLS, YYNGEE. Here the CDR3 reads CASSVEGLADNEQFF. CDR3 bases: TGTGCCAGCAGCGTAGAGGGACTAGCGGACAATGAGCAGTTCTTC. The full variable domain, with the rest looked up from reference TRBV9 and TRBJ2-1, is DSGVTQTPKHLITATGQRVTLRCSPRSGDLSVYWYQQSLDQGLQFLIQYYNGEERAKGNILERFSAQQFPDLHSELNLSSLELGDSALYFCASSVEGLADNEQFFGPGTRLTVL.

This clonotype was seen ten or more times. The chain combines TRBV9 with TRBJ2-1; D not resolved. The CDR3 runs to 13 residues. V gave up 4 bases and J gave up 9 bases, with 14 bases separating them. Germline CDR1 and CDR2: SGDLS and YYNGEE. The CDR3 nucleotides are TGTGCCAGCAGCCCAACTCCCGGTTTTGAGCAGTTCTTC. Protein: CASSPTPGFEQFF.

This clonotype appeared many times. The chain recombines TRBV6-1 with TRBJ1-2; D call uncertain. Per germline, CDR1 MNHNS and CDR2 SASEGT. This CDR3 has 14 residues. Trimming removed 6 bases from V and 0 bases from J, with 11 bases in between. This CDR3 reads CASRDPGANYGYTF. The CDR3 DNA follows: TGTGCCAGCAGGGATCCGGGAGCTAACTATGGCTACACCTTC.

Relative to its sample, this clonotype is medium-sized. V is TRBV9 and J is TRBJ2-1; 7 nucleotides line up with TRBD2. V was pared by 3 bases and J by 7 bases, with 19 bases of the junction left unmatched. Germline CDR1 SGDLS, CDR2 YYNGEE. The CDR3 contains 18 residues. Here the CDR3 DNA reads TGTGCCAGCAGCGCATCCGAATCTTCTAGCGGCCCGGGGAATGAGCAGTTCTTC. This sequence encodes CASSASESSSGPGNEQFF.

This clonotype was detected ten times or more. The rearrangement joins TRBV9 to TRBJ2-1; 10 bases align to TRBD2. This CDR3 is 15 amino acids long. Germline V CDR1 and CDR2: SGDLS, YYNGEE. The J segment lost 9 bases and the V segment lost 0 bases, leaving 6 bases of the junction unmatched. The CDR3 loop reads CASSVVSGGAFEQFF. The CDR3 DNA sequence: TGTGCCAGCAGCGTAGTCAGCGGGGGGGCATTTGAGCAGTTCTTC.

In its sample, this clonotype was seen many times. V is TRBV9 and J is TRBJ1-2; D gene unclear. Germline assignment: CDR1 SGDLS and CDR2 YYNGEE. Trimming stripped 0 bases from V and 8 bases from J, with 8 bases between. The length of the CDR3 is 12 residues. The CDR3 bases are TGTGCCAGCAGCGTAGGAGGAAGCGGCTACACCTTC. Protein sequence: CASSVGGSGYTF.

This clonotype was picked up many times. The rearrangement links TRBV9 to TRBJ2-7, with D unresolved. V lost 3 bases and J lost 5, with 12 bases in between. The CDR3 is made up of 13 amino acids. CDR1 is SGDLS and CDR2 is YYNGEE in the germline V gene. The CDR3 sequence is CASSAPGWDEQYF. CDR3 bases: TGTGCCAGCAGCGCTCCTGGATGGGACGAGCAGTACTTC.

Many counts were recorded for this clonotype. The chain links TRBV9 to TRBJ2-7; tentatively, D is TRBD1 (6 bases). The CDR3 sequence is 16 residues long. The germline V gene has CDR1 SGDLS and CDR2 YYNGEE. V gave up 3 bases and J gave up 0 bases, with 16 bases separating them. The DNA of the CDR3 is TGTGCCAGCAGCGGTGCGAGTGGGGGCCCCTCCTACGAGCAGTACTTC. Amino acid sequence: CASSGASGGPSYEQYF.

This clonotype was recorded at least ten times. The chain recombines TRBV9 with TRBJ2-1; 8 nucleotides line up with TRBD2. Germline CDR1 SGDLS, CDR2 YYNGEE. V lost 4 bases, J lost 6 bases, and 9 bases stayed unmatched. CDR3 length: 15 amino acids. CDR3 in amino acids: CASSSSGSSVNEQFF. As DNA, the CDR3 is TGTGCCAGCAGCTCGAGCGGGAGCTCTGTCAATGAGCAGTTCTTC.

By sample share, this clonotype is medium-sized. The chain uses TRBV9 and TRBJ2-1, with D possibly matching TRBD2 (6 bases). Per the germline V gene, CDR1 is SGDLS and CDR2 is YYNGEE. The V end lost 3 bases, the J end lost 5 bases, and 12 bases lay between the germline ends. The CDR3 spans 14 residues. The CDR3 coding sequence is TGTGCCAGCAGCGCGAGGGGACTCAACAATGAGCAGTTCTTC. This encodes CASSARGLNNEQFF.

This clonotype has a single count. The chain is built from TRBV9 and TRBJ2-3; no clear D gene. CDR1 and CDR2 (germline): SGDLS, YYNGEE. The V gene lost 0 bases and the J gene lost 5 bases, with 10 bases spanning the gap. This CDR3 has 14 amino acids. Here the CDR3 reads CASSVEGAIDTQYF. In DNA form, the CDR3 reads TGTGCCAGCAGCGTAGAAGGAGCTATAGATACGCAGTATTTT.

This clonotype has ten or more counts. V and J are TRBV9 and TRBJ2-3, with D uncertain. Trimming pared 5 bases from V and 6 bases from J, leaving 7 bases between. There are 11 residues in the CDR3. Germline CDR1 SGDLS, CDR2 YYNGEE. CDR3 region: CASSEEDTQYF. The CDR3 nucleotides are TGTGCCAGCAGTGAAGAGGATACGCAGTATTTT.

This clonotype appeared many times. V gene TRBV9 combines with J gene TRBJ2-1; 14 bases fit TRBD2. Germline lookup yields CDR1 SGDLS and CDR2 YYNGEE. The CDR3 loop spans 15 amino acids. V gave up 4 bases and J gave up 7 bases; unmatched junction bases: 4. The DNA of the CDR3 is TGTGCCAGCAGCCCAGGACTAGCGGGGGGTAATGAGCAGTTCTTC. Translated, it gives CASSPGLAGGNEQFF.

This clonotype was seen at least ten times. The gene calls are TRBV9 and TRBJ2-2; no clear D gene. The CDR3 spans 15 residues. Between the trimmed V and J ends, which lost 4 bases and 0 bases, there was a span of 10 bases. Germline V gives CDR1 SGDLS, CDR2 YYNGEE. The CDR3 sequence: CASSTPTSNTGELFF. The CDR3 DNA reads as TGTGCCAGCAGCACTCCCACTTCGAACACCGGGGAGCTGTTTTTT.

In this sample, this clonotype turned up many times. This sequence joins TRBV9 and TRBJ2-7; no clear D. V lost 0 bases and J lost 2, with 12 bases in between. There are 15 residues in the CDR3. Germline V gene data show CDR1 as SGDLS and CDR2 as YYNGEE. The CDR3 protein is CASSVVDGPAYEQYF. The CDR3, as DNA: TGTGCCAGCAGCGTAGTCGACGGACCCGCCTACGAGCAGTACTTC.